These T cell receptor beta chains were read from a single sample in a study of blood T cell repertoires in COVID-19. Sequencing used immunoSEQ multiplex PCR; TCRdb keeps in-frame clones, though not all of them. The table shows about 59,000 clones, with around 87% occurring only once. The source material was peripheral blood. The receptors derive from a man aged 55 to 70 with active or convalescent COVID-19. CDR3s include the opening cysteine and the closing phenylalanine or tryptophan. The D gene is left open where the match is weak. Expanded clones get a size class; other rows say once, few or many, or leave the size out.

v_gene: TRBV3-1/TRBV3-2
d_gene: TRBD1
j_gene: TRBJ1-3
abundance: -
CDR3nt: TGTGCCAGCAGCCCCCCGACAGGGAAGGGAAACACCATATATTTT
CDR3aa: CASSPPTGKGNTIYF

v_gene: TRBV12-5
d_gene: TRBD2
j_gene: TRBJ2-5
abundance: -
CDR3nt: TGTGCTAGTGGTTTGCTAGCCGGGCTAGCGGGAGGGAGAGAGACCCAGTACTTC
CDR3aa: CASGLLAGLAGGRETQYF

v_gene: TRBV7-9
d_gene: TRBD1
j_gene: TRBJ1-4
abundance: -
CDR3nt: TGTGCCAGCAGCCCGGGACAGGATGCTGAAAAACTGTTTTTT
CDR3aa: CASSPGQDAEKLFF

v_gene: TRBV2
d_gene: TRBD2
j_gene: TRBJ2-2
abundance: -
CDR3nt: TGTGCCAGCTCACTAGCGGGACCCCTGAACACCGGGGAGCTGTTTTTT
CDR3aa: CASSLAGPLNTGELFF

v_gene: TRBV5-4
d_gene: TRBD1
j_gene: TRBJ1-4
abundance: -
CDR3nt: TGTGCCAGCAGCTCAACAGGGGGCGGGGGGGAAAAACTGTTTTTT
CDR3aa: CASSSTGGGGEKLFF

v_gene: TRBV9
d_gene: -
j_gene: TRBJ2-5
abundance: -
CDR3nt: TGTGCCAGCTCAAGACTAATCCAAGAGACCCAGTACTTC
CDR3aa: CASSRLIQETQYF

v_gene: TRBV5-5
d_gene: -
j_gene: TRBJ2-5
abundance: -
CDR3nt: TGTGCCAGCAGCTTGGCGGCGGTAAGAGAGACCCAGTACTTC
CDR3aa: CASSLAAVRETQYF

v_gene: TRBV5-1
d_gene: TRBD1
j_gene: TRBJ2-2
abundance: -
CDR3nt: TGCGCCAGCAGCTTAACAGGGGGAGCGAACACCGGGGAGCTGTTTTTT
CDR3aa: CASSLTGGANTGELFF

v_gene: TRBV5-1
d_gene: TRBD1
j_gene: TRBJ1-2
abundance: -
CDR3nt: TGCGCCAGCAGCCAGGGACAGGCGACTAACTATGGCTACACCTTC
CDR3aa: CASSQGQATNYGYTF

v_gene: TRBV5-1
d_gene: -
j_gene: TRBJ1-5
abundance: -
CDR3nt: TGCGCCAGCATTCAGGGGAGAAATCAGCCCCAGCATTTT
CDR3aa: CASIQGRNQPQHF

v_gene: TRBV6-4
d_gene: -
j_gene: TRBJ2-3
abundance: -
CDR3nt: TGTGCCAGCAGTGACGGGGGACTTAGCACAGATACGCAGTATTTT
CDR3aa: CASSDGGLSTDTQYF

v_gene: TRBV11-2
d_gene: TRBD2
j_gene: TRBJ2-1
abundance: once
CDR3nt: TGTGCCAGCAGCACGCGGCCACTAGCGGGGGCCTCCTACAATGAGCAGTTCTTC
CDR3aa: CASSTRPLAGASYNEQFF

v_gene: TRBV3-1/TRBV3-2
d_gene: -
j_gene: TRBJ2-1
abundance: once
CDR3nt: TGTGCCAGCAGCCCTAGCGACCGCTCCTACAATGAGCAGTTCTTC
CDR3aa: CASSPSDRSYNEQFF

v_gene: TRBV6-5
d_gene: -
j_gene: TRBJ1-2
abundance: once
CDR3nt: TGTGCCAGCGGAGTATCGGAGTATGGCTACACCTTC
CDR3aa: CASGVSEYGYTF

v_gene: TRBV7-2
d_gene: TRBD1
j_gene: TRBJ1-1
abundance: -
CDR3nt: TGTGCCAGCAGCTCGGGGGACAGGGGACTTATGAACACTGAAGCTTTCTTT
CDR3aa: CASSSGDRGLMNTEAFF

v_gene: TRBV7-2
d_gene: TRBD1
j_gene: TRBJ1-1
abundance: -
CDR3nt: TGTGCCAGCAGCTTAGAGGGACAGGGGAACACTGAAGCTTTCTTT
CDR3aa: CASSLEGQGNTEAFF

v_gene: TRBV7-9
d_gene: TRBD1
j_gene: TRBJ1-1
abundance: once
CDR3nt: TGTGCCAGCAGCTTCGGACAGGTGAACACTGAAGCTTTCTTT
CDR3aa: CASSFGQVNTEAFF

v_gene: TRBV18
d_gene: TRBD1
j_gene: TRBJ1-1
abundance: -
CDR3nt: TGTGCCAGCTCACCAAACTGGGACAGCTTGAATGCTTTCTTT
CDR3aa: CASSPNWDSLNAFF

v_gene: TRBV4-3
d_gene: TRBD1
j_gene: TRBJ1-6
abundance: -
CDR3nt: TGCGCCAGCAGCCAAGAAGGGGACAGGGTTTCACCCCTCCACTTT
CDR3aa: CASSQEGDRVSPLHF

v_gene: TRBV5-4
d_gene: -
j_gene: TRBJ2-7
abundance: -
CDR3nt: TGTGCCAGCAGCTTGGTCGGGGGCTCCTACGAGCAGTACTTC
CDR3aa: CASSLVGGSYEQYF

v_gene: TRBV18
d_gene: -
j_gene: TRBJ1-2
abundance: -
CDR3nt: TGTGCCAGCTCACCCATGGACAGAATCTATGGCTACACCTTC
CDR3aa: CASSPMDRIYGYTF

v_gene: TRBV27
d_gene: -
j_gene: TRBJ1-3
abundance: few
CDR3nt: TGTGCCAGCAGTTTAGGTCGAGCTGGAAACACCATATATTTT
CDR3aa: CASSLGRAGNTIYF

v_gene: TRBV11-3
d_gene: -
j_gene: TRBJ1-6
abundance: -
CDR3nt: TGTGCCAGCAGCTTAAATGAGGATTCACCCCTCCACTTT
CDR3aa: CASSLNEDSPLHF

v_gene: TRBV24-1
d_gene: -
j_gene: TRBJ2-2
abundance: -
CDR3nt: TGTGCCACCAGGGCATTTGGGAACACCGGGGAGCTGTTTTTT
CDR3aa: CATRAFGNTGELFF

v_gene: TRBV6-5
d_gene: -
j_gene: TRBJ1-2
abundance: -
CDR3nt: TGTGCCAGCAGTTACTCCGGACAGAGTAGTAGTGGCTACACCTTC
CDR3aa: CASSYSGQSSSGYTF

v_gene: TRBV6-6
d_gene: -
j_gene: TRBJ2-7
abundance: -
CDR3nt: TGTGCCAGCAGTTCTACCTACGAGCAGTACTTC
CDR3aa: CASSSTYEQYF

v_gene: TRBV3-1/TRBV3-2
d_gene: -
j_gene: TRBJ2-3
abundance: once
CDR3nt: TGTGCCAGCAGCTATTCCCGGGGCACAGATACGCAGTATTTT
CDR3aa: CASSYSRGTDTQYF

v_gene: TRBV10-2
d_gene: -
j_gene: TRBJ2-4
abundance: -
CDR3nt: TGCGCCAGCAGTGAGTCGTCGGGATCCAAAAACATTCAGTACTTC
CDR3aa: CASSESSGSKNIQYF

v_gene: TRBV6-5
d_gene: -
j_gene: TRBJ1-3
abundance: -
CDR3nt: TGTGCCAGCAGACTCGACAGGAACTCTGGAAACACCATATATTTT
CDR3aa: CASRLDRNSGNTIYF

v_gene: TRBV10-3
d_gene: TRBD1
j_gene: TRBJ1-1
abundance: -
CDR3nt: TGTGCCATCAATCCGACAGGGGAACCTTTTACTGAAGCTTTCTTT
CDR3aa: CAINPTGEPFTEAFF

v_gene: TRBV5-6
d_gene: TRBD1
j_gene: TRBJ2-1
abundance: -
CDR3nt: TGTGCCAGCAGCTTGGACAGGGGGAATGAGCAGTTCTTC
CDR3aa: CASSLDRGNEQFF

v_gene: TRBV18
d_gene: -
j_gene: TRBJ1-1
abundance: few
CDR3nt: TGTGCCAGCTCACCCGGACAAACAGGGACGGTGGAAGCTTTCTTT
CDR3aa: CASSPGQTGTVEAFF

v_gene: TRBV19
d_gene: TRBD1
j_gene: TRBJ2-2
abundance: -
CDR3nt: TGTGCCAGTAATCTGGACAGGGGGATCACCGGGGAGCTGTTTTTT
CDR3aa: CASNLDRGITGELFF

v_gene: TRBV19
d_gene: TRBD1
j_gene: TRBJ1-2
abundance: -
CDR3nt: TGTGCCAGTAGTGCCCGACAGGGCCCCCTTTATGGCTACACCTTC
CDR3aa: CASSARQGPLYGYTF

v_gene: TRBV2
d_gene: TRBD1
j_gene: TRBJ1-1
abundance: -
CDR3nt: TGTGCCAGCAGACGGACAGGCACTGAAGCTTTCTTT
CDR3aa: CASRRTGTEAFF

v_gene: TRBV5-6
d_gene: -
j_gene: TRBJ2-2
abundance: -
CDR3nt: TGTGCCAGCAGCTTGGCCTTCACCGGGGAGCTGTTTTTT
CDR3aa: CASSLAFTGELFF

v_gene: TRBV5-1
d_gene: -
j_gene: TRBJ1-2
abundance: -
CDR3nt: TGCGCCAGCACCACGACCGGGGGGCTTAACTATGGCTACACCTTC
CDR3aa: CASTTTGGLNYGYTF

v_gene: TRBV18
d_gene: TRBD2
j_gene: TRBJ2-1
abundance: -
CDR3nt: TGTGCCAGCTCATCCGGGACTAGCGGGACCTACAATGAGCAGTTCTTC
CDR3aa: CASSSGTSGTYNEQFF

v_gene: TRBV3-1/TRBV3-2
d_gene: TRBD2
j_gene: TRBJ2-5
abundance: -
CDR3nt: TGTGCCAGCACCCGGGGGGGCAACCAAGAGACCCAGTACTTC
CDR3aa: CASTRGGNQETQYF

v_gene: TRBV19
d_gene: TRBD2
j_gene: TRBJ2-7
abundance: once
CDR3nt: TGTGCCAGTAGTTCCCGGGGGAGGGGCTTCTCCTACGAGCAGTACTTC
CDR3aa: CASSSRGRGFSYEQYF